These T cell receptor beta chains were read from a single sample in a study of blood T cell repertoires in COVID-19. The table came from immunoSEQ multiplex PCR; TCRdb's copy has only in-frame clones and leaves some out. The sample has 200,000 to 300,000 clones, 75% to 90% seen once. Material for sequencing was PBMCs or T cells enriched from blood (not recorded which). Source of these receptors: a man aged 45-60 years who had been exposed to COVID-19. Each CDR3 is given with its conserved first and last residue. D genes are given only for firm matches. Some rows mark clone size as missing; the rest say once, few, many or name a class of expanded clone.

j_call clone_size v_call d_call cdr3_aa cdr3_nt
TRBJ2-1 - TRBV5-1 TRBD2 CASSFGTSGRPYNEQFF TGCGCCAGCAGCTTCGGTACTAGCGGGAGGCCCTACAATGAGCAGTTCTTC
TRBJ1-1 - TRBV2 - CASRSNFGDSRNTEAFF TGTGCCAGCAGGAGCAACTTTGGTGACTCTCGGAACACTGAAGCTTTCTTT
TRBJ2-5 - TRBV28 - CASSQGTAKETQYF TGTGCCAGCAGTCAGGGAACCGCCAAAGAGACCCAGTACTTC
TRBJ2-1 - TRBV14 - CASSLQAYNEQFF TGTGCCAGCAGCCTACAGGCCTACAATGAGCAGTTCTTC
TRBJ2-1 once TRBV19 - CASSSFDRGYNEQFF TGTGCCAGTAGTTCCTTTGATCGGGGCTACAATGAGCAGTTCTTC
TRBJ1-1 - TRBV5-5 - CASSRDEQQGTEAFF TGTGCCAGCAGCCGGGACGAACAGCAGGGGACTGAAGCTTTCTTT
TRBJ1-1 - TRBV7-2 - CASSFRGGVTEAFF TGTGCCAGCAGCTTCCGAGGGGGTGTGACTGAAGCTTTCTTT
TRBJ2-7 - TRBV5-4 TRBD1 CASSSATGAVDEQYF TGTGCCAGCAGCTCTGCGACAGGGGCCGTGGACGAGCAGTACTTC
TRBJ1-2 - TRBV28 TRBD1 CASSSTGSSGYTF TGTGCCAGCAGTTCGACAGGGTCTTCTGGCTACACCTTC
TRBJ2-1 - TRBV11-2 - CASSPRRDSSYNEQFF TGTGCCAGCAGCCCACGTCGGGACTCCTCCTACAATGAGCAGTTCTTC
TRBJ2-5 - TRBV14 TRBD2 CASSHFGRGREETQYF TGTGCCAGCAGCCATTTTGGGAGGGGCAGAGAAGAGACCCAGTACTTC
TRBJ2-2 - TRBV11-3 TRBD1 CASSLGQGGGELFF TGTGCCAGCAGCTTAGGACAGGGCGGCGGGGAGCTGTTTTTT
TRBJ2-1 - TRBV2 TRBD1 CASSDWGTGGLGNEQFF TGTGCCAGCAGTGATTGGGGGACAGGGGGCTTGGGAAATGAGCAGTTCTTC
TRBJ2-5 - TRBV28 TRBD2 CASSKRGSGETQYF TGTGCCAGCAGTAAGCGGGGCTCGGGAGAGACCCAGTACTTC